Listed below are T cell receptor beta chains from one sample, sequenced in a study of T cell changes during pregnancy in multiple sclerosis. Sequenced by immunoSEQ multiplex PCR; TCRdb stores in-frame clones only, minus some. The sample lists approximately 52,000 clones; 88% were seen once. The sample was CD4+ T cells from peripheral blood mononuclear cells, taken in the second trimester of pregnancy. All receptors derive from a female donor with multiple sclerosis, enrolled in a pregnancy study. Each CDR3 is given with its conserved first and last residue. Fields, in order: clone size, J gene, V gene, D gene, CDR3 protein, CDR3 DNA. D genes are given only for firm matches. Clone size is not always given. Where it is, it says once, few, many or a class for expanded clones.

>once|TRBJ2-2|TRBV10-1|TRBD1
CASSPGTVNTGELFF
TGCGCCAGCAGTCCCGGGACAGTGAACACCGGGGAGCTGTTTTTT
>once|TRBJ2-7|TRBV28|TRBD1
CASRKGTARVYEQYF
TGTGCCAGCAGGAAGGGGACAGCTAGGGTTTACGAGCAGTACTTC
>-|TRBJ2-1|TRBV5-1|TRBD1
CASSLGTGWMLF
TGCGCCAGCAGCTTGGGGACAGGCTGGATGCTCTTC
>-|TRBJ2-2|TRBV5-4|-
CASSLASLLDSGTGELFF
TGTGCCAGCAGCTTGGCTTCTTTGTTGGACAGTGGGACCGGGGAGCTGTTTTTT
>-|TRBJ2-7|TRBV28|TRBD2
CASSPPSGALIEQYF
TGTGCCAGCAGCCCCCCTAGCGGAGCCCTCATAGAGCAGTACTTC
>-|TRBJ2-7|TRBV11-2|-
CASSSLAFPYEQYF
TGTGCCAGCAGCTCTTTAGCGTTTCCCTACGAGCAGTACTTC
>-|TRBJ2-5|TRBV4-2|-
CASSQDRSGTWYF
TGTGCCAGCAGCCAAGATAGGAGCGGTACTTGGTACTTC
>-|TRBJ2-1|TRBV18|TRBD1
CASSLQGAGEQFF
TGTGCCAGCTCATTACAGGGGGCCGGTGAGCAGTTCTTC
>-|TRBJ2-2|TRBV2|TRBD1
CASGRIRTGGAGELFF
TGTGCCAGCGGGCGAATAAGGACAGGGGGGGCCGGGGAGCTGTTTTTT
>-|TRBJ1-5|TRBV29-1|TRBD1
CSVGTGTHQPQHF
TGCAGCGTTGGGACAGGGACTCATCAGCCCCAGCATTTT
>-|TRBJ1-2|TRBV28|TRBD1
CASSAPGTDNYGYTF
TGTGCCAGCAGTGCTCCCGGGACAGATAACTATGGCTACACCTTC
>-|TRBJ1-1|TRBV2|-
CASSEAGRGLGAFF
TGTGCCAGCAGTGAAGCGGGTAGGGGTCTAGGAGCTTTCTTT
>-|TRBJ2-1|TRBV5-1|-
CASGPVGNSNEQFF
TGCGCCAGCGGCCCTGTCGGGAATAGCAATGAGCAGTTCTTC
>-|TRBJ2-2|TRBV18|TRBD2
CASSRTLAKDTGELFF
TGTGCCAGCTCACGGACACTAGCGAAAGATACCGGGGAGCTGTTTTTT
>-|TRBJ2-2|TRBV11-2|TRBD2
CASSPGTTNTGELFF
TGTGCCAGCAGCCCCGGGACTACGAACACCGGGGAGCTGTTTTTT
>-|TRBJ2-1|TRBV18|TRBD2
CASSPGLAGDNEQFF
TGTGCCAGCTCACCGGGACTAGCGGGGGACAATGAGCAGTTCTTC
>-|TRBJ2-1|TRBV5-1|TRBD1
CASSRERGHEQFF
TGCGCCAGCAGCCGCGAGAGGGGGCATGAGCAGTTCTTC
>-|TRBJ2-7|TRBV18|TRBD1
CASSPDRYEQYF
TGTGCCAGCTCACCGGACAGGTACGAGCAGTACTTC
>once|TRBJ2-7|TRBV7-9|-
CASSFRGTGLPYEQYF
TGTGCCAGCAGCTTTCGGGGAACGGGATTGCCCTACGAGCAGTACTTC
>-|TRBJ1-1|TRBV19|-
CASSPGQPNTEAFF
TGTGCCAGTAGCCCAGGACAGCCGAACACTGAAGCTTTCTTT
>-|TRBJ2-7|TRBV19|-
CASSIDASGVLYEQYF
TGTGCCAGTAGTATAGATGCATCAGGGGTACTCTACGAGCAGTACTTC
>-|TRBJ2-1|TRBV27|-
CASSYLASGYNEQFF
TGTGCCAGCAGTTACTTAGCGTCAGGCTACAATGAGCAGTTCTTC
>-|TRBJ1-5|TRBV19|TRBD1
CASSIGTGPNQPQHF
TGTGCCAGTAGTATTGGGACAGGGCCCAATCAGCCCCAGCATTTT
>-|TRBJ2-2|TRBV9|-
CASSVVVGGGTGELFF
TGTGCCAGCAGCGTAGTGGTGGGAGGAGGTACCGGGGAGCTGTTTTTT
>-|TRBJ1-3|TRBV5-1|-
CASSLEAGGSGGNTIYF
TGCGCCAGCAGCTTGGAAGCGGGGGGCTCGGGCGGAAACACCATATATTTT